Listed below are T cell receptor beta chains from one sample, sequenced in a study of blood T cells in healthy people across ages. From the 5' RACE reads, TCRdb called clonotypes with MiXCR, one entry per CDR3 protein. Counted here are fewer than 700,000 distinct CDR3 sequences, 40% to 50% occurring once; the ten biggest clones make up about 22%. Material for sequencing was blood. The receptors originated from a man older than 75 in good health. Both conserved end residues are part of each CDR3. The D gene is left open where the match is weak. The size field is filled for only some rows; it gives once, few, many or a size class.

j_gene: TRBJ2-3; d_gene: .; v_gene: TRBV27; abundance: .; CDR3aa: CASSLRGRGANPTDTQYF; CDR3nt: TGTGCCAGCAGTCTTCGGGGCAGGGGGGCGAATCCCACAGATACGCAGTATTTT
j_gene: TRBJ2-7; d_gene: .; v_gene: TRBV7-8; abundance: .; CDR3aa: CASSFGPQDEQYF; CDR3nt: TGTGCCAGCAGCTTCGGGCCACAGGACGAGCAGTACTTC
j_gene: TRBJ2-6; d_gene: TRBD2; v_gene: TRBV12-3/TRBV12-4; abundance: .; CDR3aa: CASRTGLAGLSGANVLTF; CDR3nt: TGTGCCAGCAGAACGGGTCTAGCGGGGCTATCTGGGGCCAACGTCCTGACTTTC
j_gene: TRBJ1-1; d_gene: TRBD1; v_gene: TRBV7-2; abundance: .; CDR3aa: CASSQTGQGRSIFF; CDR3nt: TGTGCCAGCAGCCAAACGGGACAGGGAAGGAGTATTTTCTTT
j_gene: TRBJ2-7; d_gene: .; v_gene: TRBV7-2; abundance: .; CDR3aa: CASSLSFGDSYEQYF; CDR3nt: TGTGCCAGCAGCTTAAGCTTCGGCGACTCCTACGAGCAGTACTTC
j_gene: TRBJ2-7; d_gene: TRBD2; v_gene: TRBV7-9; abundance: few; CDR3aa: CASAGGSSYEQYF; CDR3nt: TGTGCCAGTGCGGGGGGTAGCTCCTACGAGCAGTACTTC
j_gene: TRBJ2-7; d_gene: .; v_gene: TRBV7-2; abundance: .; CDR3aa: CASSPSLNEQYF; CDR3nt: TGTGCCAGCAGCCCCAGCCTAAACGAGCAGTACTTC
j_gene: TRBJ2-5; d_gene: .; v_gene: TRBV18; abundance: .; CDR3aa: CASSPSNANRKETQYF; CDR3nt: TGTGCCAGCTCACCATCGAATGCTAACAGAAAAGAGACCCAGTACTTC
j_gene: TRBJ1-1; d_gene: .; v_gene: TRBV28; abundance: .; CDR3aa: CARMGPGNTEAFF; CDR3nt: TGTGCCCGCATGGGACCGGGGAACACTGAAGCTTTCTTT
j_gene: TRBJ1-2; d_gene: TRBD1; v_gene: TRBV25-1; abundance: .; CDR3aa: CASHRGRGYGYTF; CDR3nt: TGTGCCAGTCACAGGGGGCGCGGCTATGGCTACACCTTC
j_gene: TRBJ1-2; d_gene: .; v_gene: TRBV29-1; abundance: .; CDR3aa: CSVEKSYGYTF; CDR3nt: TGCAGCGTTGAGAAGAGCTATGGCTACACCTTC
j_gene: TRBJ2-5; d_gene: TRBD2; v_gene: TRBV20-1; abundance: few; CDR3aa: CSAPGLAVGYQETQYF; CDR3nt: TGCAGTGCCCCGGGACTAGCGGTTGGGTACCAAGAGACCCAGTACTTC
j_gene: TRBJ2-7; d_gene: TRBD1; v_gene: TRBV9; abundance: large; CDR3aa: CASSVGQGVGYEQYF; CDR3nt: TGTGCCAGCAGCGTAGGACAGGGGGTGGGTTACGAGCAGTACTTC
j_gene: TRBJ2-1; d_gene: TRBD1; v_gene: TRBV7-2; abundance: .; CDR3aa: CASSSGTGLEQFF; CDR3nt: TGTGCCAGCAGCTCCGGGACAGGCCTTGAGCAGTTCTTC
j_gene: TRBJ2-7; d_gene: .; v_gene: TRBV7-9; abundance: .; CDR3aa: CASSRRGSGGISSYNEQYF; CDR3nt: TGTGCCAGCAGCCGGAGGGGTAGCGGAGGAATCAGCTCCTACAATGAGCAGTACTTC
j_gene: TRBJ1-6; d_gene: TRBD1; v_gene: TRBV15; abundance: .; CDR3aa: CATSRDGTAYNSPLHF; CDR3nt: TGTGCCACCAGCAGAGATGGGACAGCTTACAATTCACCCCTCCACTTT
j_gene: TRBJ2-5; d_gene: .; v_gene: TRBV20-1; abundance: .; CDR3aa: CSARGGGSETQYF; CDR3nt: TGCAGTGCTAGAGGGGGTGGATCGGAGACCCAGTACTTC
j_gene: TRBJ1-5; d_gene: .; v_gene: TRBV4-2; abundance: .; CDR3aa: CASSQGEGNLGGNQPQHF; CDR3nt: TGTGCCAGCAGCCAAGGAGAGGGCAATCTCGGGGGCAATCAGCCCCAGCATTTT
j_gene: TRBJ2-7; d_gene: .; v_gene: TRBV6-6; abundance: few; CDR3aa: CASSYPRAGAYEQYF; CDR3nt: TGTGCCAGCAGTTACCCCAGAGCTGGGGCCTACGAGCAGTACTTC
j_gene: TRBJ2-5; d_gene: .; v_gene: TRBV29-1; abundance: .; CDR3aa: CSVSAGARETQYF; CDR3nt: TGCAGCGTCTCGGCGGGGGCTAGGGAGACCCAGTACTTC
j_gene: TRBJ1-2; d_gene: .; v_gene: TRBV5-6; abundance: .; CDR3aa: CASSSRDRSYGYTF; CDR3nt: TGTGCCAGCAGCTCCCGGGACCGAAGCTATGGCTACACCTTC
j_gene: TRBJ2-2; d_gene: .; v_gene: TRBV7-3; abundance: .; CDR3aa: CASSTQAPANTGELFF; CDR3nt: TGTGCCAGCAGCACCCAGGCACCCGCGAACACCGGGGAGCTGTTTTTT